The clone carrying this TCR beta chain was detected many times. The target antigen is unknown. A single record per CDR3 protein comes from TCRdb applying MiXCR to the 5' RACE reads. The table has 250,000 to 350,000 distinct CDR3 sequences, over 8.5% seen once; the top ten hold approximately 6.6%. Germline loops: CDR1 LNHNV, CDR2 YYDKDF (reference sequence). The CDR3 covers 13 residues. V was shortened by 4 bases and J by 1 base, with 8 bases between the two germline ends. The data derive from a study of identical twins. Study-wide results and limits: Sharing of beta out-of-frame sequences by twins showed a weaker excess. Within cord blood, abundant beta clonotypes carried fewer insertions, but memory repertoires showed no such trend.

Healthy Caucasians were all of the donors. The same specimen was also included in a second study, on yellow fever vaccine responses in identical twins.

The chain uses TRBV15 and TRBJ2-7; possible D gene TRBD1, 7 bases. The sequencing sample was made of CD8+ T cells sorted from blood. The source of this sequence is a young woman in good health. This CDR3 is CATSTGGSYEQYF. The CDR3 region has the DNA TGTGCCACCAGCACAGGGGGGTCCTACGAGCAGTACTTC.